This T cell receptor (beta chain) was sequenced for a study of PD-L1 blockade in urothelial cancer. About the research overall: Of prior chemotherapy regimens, patients had received between 0 and 3. There were a median of around 140,000 T cells in blood samples.

The investigators introduced synthetic TCR analog templates into each PCR as spikes. Sequencing used immunoSEQ multiplex PCR; TCRdb keeps in-frame clones, though not all of them. The data show some 51,000 clones, 70% to 90% seen once. Germline trimming cut 0 bases from V and 7 bases from J; bases unmatched to any gene: 9. The CDR3 sequence is 16 residues long. Germline V gene lookup returns CDR1 SGHNT and CDR2 YYREEE (reference sequence). The diagnosis in patients was locally advanced or metastatic urothelial carcinoma. This TCR was recovered from a man in his 60s with urothelial cancer. This material consisted of PBMCs, taken around atezolizumab (anti-PD-L1) treatment. This chain joins TRBV5-4 and TRBJ2-1; TRBD2 matches at 8 bases. As DNA, the CDR3 is TGTGCCAGCAGCTTGGCCCCGGGGGGGCCGCAGAATGAGCAGTTCTTC. Its translation: CASSLAPGGPQNEQFF.